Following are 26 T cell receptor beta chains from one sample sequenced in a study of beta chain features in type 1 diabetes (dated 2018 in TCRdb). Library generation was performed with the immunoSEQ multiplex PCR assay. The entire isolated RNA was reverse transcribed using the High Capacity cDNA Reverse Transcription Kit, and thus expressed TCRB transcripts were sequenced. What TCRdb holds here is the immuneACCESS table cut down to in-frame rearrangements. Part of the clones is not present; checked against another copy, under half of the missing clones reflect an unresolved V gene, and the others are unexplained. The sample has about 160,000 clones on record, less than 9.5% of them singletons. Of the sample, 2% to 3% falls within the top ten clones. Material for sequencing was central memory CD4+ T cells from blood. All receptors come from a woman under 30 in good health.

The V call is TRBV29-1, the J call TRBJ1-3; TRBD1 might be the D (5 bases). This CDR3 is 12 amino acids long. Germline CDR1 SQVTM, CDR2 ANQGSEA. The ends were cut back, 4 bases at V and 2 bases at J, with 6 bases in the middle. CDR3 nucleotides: TGCAGCGTTGCCAGGGCTGGAAACACCATATATTTT. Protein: CSVARAGNTIYF.

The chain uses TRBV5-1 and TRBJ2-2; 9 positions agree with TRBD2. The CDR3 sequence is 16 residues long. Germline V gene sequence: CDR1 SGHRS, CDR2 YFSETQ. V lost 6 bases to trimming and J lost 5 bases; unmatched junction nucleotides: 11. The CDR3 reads CASTGSAGGPTGELFF. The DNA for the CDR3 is TGCGCCAGCACCGGGAGTGCGGGAGGGCCAACCGGGGAGCTGTTTTTT.

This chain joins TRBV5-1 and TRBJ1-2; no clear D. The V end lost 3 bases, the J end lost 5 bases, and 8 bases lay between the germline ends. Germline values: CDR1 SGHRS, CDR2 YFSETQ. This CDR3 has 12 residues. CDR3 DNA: TGCGCCAGCAGCTCCACTTCTTATGGCTACACCTTC. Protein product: CASSSTSYGYTF.

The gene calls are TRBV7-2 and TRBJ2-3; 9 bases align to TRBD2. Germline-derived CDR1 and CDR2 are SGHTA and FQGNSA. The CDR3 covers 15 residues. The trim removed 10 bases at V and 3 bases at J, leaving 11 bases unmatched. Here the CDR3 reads CATSWAGGPTDTQYF. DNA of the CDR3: TGTGCCACCTCATGGGCGGGGGGGCCAACAGATACGCAGTATTTT. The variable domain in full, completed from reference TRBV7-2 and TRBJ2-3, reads GAGVSQSPSNKVTEKGKDVELRCDPISGHTALYWYRQSLGQGLEFLIYFQGNSAPDKSGLPSDRFSAERTGGSVSTLTIQRTQQEDSAVYLCATSWAGGPTDTQYFGPGTRLTVL.

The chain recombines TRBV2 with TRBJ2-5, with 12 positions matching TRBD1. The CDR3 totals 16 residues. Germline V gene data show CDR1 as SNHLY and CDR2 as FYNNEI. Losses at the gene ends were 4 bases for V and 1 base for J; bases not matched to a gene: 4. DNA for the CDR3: TGTGCCAGCAGTGGCCGGGACAGGGGGCTCCAAGAGACCCAGTACTTC. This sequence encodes CASSGRDRGLQETQYF.

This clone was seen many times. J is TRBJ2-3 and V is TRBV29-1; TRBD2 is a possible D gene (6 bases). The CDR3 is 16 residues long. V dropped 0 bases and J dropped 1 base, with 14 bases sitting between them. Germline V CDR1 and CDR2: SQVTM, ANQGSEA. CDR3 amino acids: CSVEDLRGGGTDTQYF. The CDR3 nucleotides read TGCAGCGTTGAAGATCTGAGGGGCGGGGGCACAGATACGCAGTATTTT.

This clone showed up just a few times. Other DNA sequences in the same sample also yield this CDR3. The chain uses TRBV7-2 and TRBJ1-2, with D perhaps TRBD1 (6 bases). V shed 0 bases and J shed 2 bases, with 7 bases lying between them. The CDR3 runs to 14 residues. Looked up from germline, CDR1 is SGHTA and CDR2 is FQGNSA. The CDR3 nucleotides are TGTGCCAGCAGCTTAGCAACAGGGAACTATGGCTACACCTTC. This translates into CASSLATGNYGYTF.

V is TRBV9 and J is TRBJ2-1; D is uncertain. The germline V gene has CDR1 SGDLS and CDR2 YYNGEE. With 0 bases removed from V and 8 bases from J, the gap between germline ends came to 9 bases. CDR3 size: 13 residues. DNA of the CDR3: TGTGCCAGCAGCGTAGAATCCCCGGATGAGCAGTTCTTC. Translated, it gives CASSVESPDEQFF.

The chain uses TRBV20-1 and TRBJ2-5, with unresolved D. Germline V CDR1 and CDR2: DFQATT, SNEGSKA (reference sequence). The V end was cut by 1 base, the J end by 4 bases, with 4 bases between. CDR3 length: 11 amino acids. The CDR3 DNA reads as TGCAGTGCTAGAGGCGGAGAGACCCAGTACTTC. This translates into CSARGGETQYF.

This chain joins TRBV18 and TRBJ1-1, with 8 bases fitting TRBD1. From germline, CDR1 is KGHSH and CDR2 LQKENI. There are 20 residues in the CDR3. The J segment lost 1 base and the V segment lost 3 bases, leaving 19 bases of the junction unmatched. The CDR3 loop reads CASSPTWKPRLGTGNTEAFF. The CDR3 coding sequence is TGTGCCAGCTCACCGACCTGGAAACCCCGACTAGGGACAGGGAACACTGAAGCTTTCTTT.

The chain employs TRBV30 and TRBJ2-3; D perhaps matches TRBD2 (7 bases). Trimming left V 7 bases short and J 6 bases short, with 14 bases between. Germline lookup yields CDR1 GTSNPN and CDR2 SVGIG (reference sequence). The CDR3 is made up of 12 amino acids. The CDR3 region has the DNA TGTGCCTTCCACAGGGAGGGGGATACGCAGTATTTT. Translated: CAFHREGDTQYF.

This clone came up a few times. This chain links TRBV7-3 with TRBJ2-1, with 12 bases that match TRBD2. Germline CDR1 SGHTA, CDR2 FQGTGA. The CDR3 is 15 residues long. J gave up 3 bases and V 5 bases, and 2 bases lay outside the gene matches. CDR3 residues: CASSPTSGGYNEQFF. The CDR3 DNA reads TGTGCCAGCAGCCCGACTAGCGGGGGCTACAATGAGCAGTTCTTC.

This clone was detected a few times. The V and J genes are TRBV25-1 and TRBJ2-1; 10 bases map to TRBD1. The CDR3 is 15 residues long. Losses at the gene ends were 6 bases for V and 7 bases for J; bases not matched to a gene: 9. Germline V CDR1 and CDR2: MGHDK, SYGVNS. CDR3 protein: CASRAGTGVMNEQFF. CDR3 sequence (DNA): TGTGCCAGCAGAGCCGGGACAGGGGTAATGAATGAGCAGTTCTTC.

The CDR3: CASSIDRSGRHNEQFF. The CDR3 nucleotides read TGTGCCAGTAGTATAGATCGAAGCGGGAGGCACAATGAGCAGTTCTTC. The rearrangement joins TRBV19 to TRBJ2-1; TRBD2 matches 9 bases. V gave up 0 bases and J gave up 5 bases; unmatched junction bases: 5. The CDR3 is made up of 16 amino acids. Germline V gene data show CDR1 as LNHDA and CDR2 as SQIVND (reference sequence).

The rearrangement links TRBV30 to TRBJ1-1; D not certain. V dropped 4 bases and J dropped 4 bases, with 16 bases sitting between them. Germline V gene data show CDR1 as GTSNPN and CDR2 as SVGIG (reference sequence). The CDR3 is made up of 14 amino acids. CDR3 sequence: CAWTFPYSGTEAFF. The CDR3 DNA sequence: TGTGCCTGGACTTTCCCGTATTCCGGCACTGAAGCTTTCTTT. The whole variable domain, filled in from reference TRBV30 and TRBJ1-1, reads SQTIHQWPATLVQPVGSPLSLECTVEGTSNPNLYWYRQAAGRGLQLLFYSVGIGQISSEVPQNLSASRPQDRQFILSSKKLLLSDSGFYLCAWTFPYSGTEAFFGQGTRLTVV.

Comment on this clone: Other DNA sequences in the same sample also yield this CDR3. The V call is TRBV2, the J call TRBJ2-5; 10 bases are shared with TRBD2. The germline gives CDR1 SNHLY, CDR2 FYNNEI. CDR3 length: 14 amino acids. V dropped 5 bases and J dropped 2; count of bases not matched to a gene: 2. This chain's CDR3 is CASSRLAGQETQYF. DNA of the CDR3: TGTGCCAGCAGTAGACTAGCGGGTCAAGAGACCCAGTACTTC.

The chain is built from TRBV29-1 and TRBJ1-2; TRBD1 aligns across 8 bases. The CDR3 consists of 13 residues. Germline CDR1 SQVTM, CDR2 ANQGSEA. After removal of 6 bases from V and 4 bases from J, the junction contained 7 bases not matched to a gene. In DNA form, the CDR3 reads TGCAGCGTACGAGGGACAGGAAGCTATGGCTACACCTTC. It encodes CSVRGTGSYGYTF.

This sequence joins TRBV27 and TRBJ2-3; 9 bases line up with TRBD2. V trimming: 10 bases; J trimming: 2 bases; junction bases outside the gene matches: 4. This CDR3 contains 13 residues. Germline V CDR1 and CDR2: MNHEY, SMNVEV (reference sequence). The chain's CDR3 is CATRTSATDTQYF. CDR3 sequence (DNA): TGTGCCACTCGGACTAGCGCCACAGATACGCAGTATTTT.

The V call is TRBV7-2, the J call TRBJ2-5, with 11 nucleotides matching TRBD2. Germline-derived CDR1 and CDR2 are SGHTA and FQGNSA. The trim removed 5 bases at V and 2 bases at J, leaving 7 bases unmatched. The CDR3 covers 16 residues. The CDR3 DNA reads TGTGCCAGCAGCCCGCGACTAGCGGGGAGTCAAGAGACCCAGTACTTC. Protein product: CASSPRLAGSQETQYF.

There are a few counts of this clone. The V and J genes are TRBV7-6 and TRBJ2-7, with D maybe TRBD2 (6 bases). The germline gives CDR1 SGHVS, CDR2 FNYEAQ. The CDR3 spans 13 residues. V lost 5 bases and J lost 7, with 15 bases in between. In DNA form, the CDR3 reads TGTGCCAGCAGCCTTCGGGGCGGGGTAGAGCAGTACTTC. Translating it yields CASSLRGGVEQYF.

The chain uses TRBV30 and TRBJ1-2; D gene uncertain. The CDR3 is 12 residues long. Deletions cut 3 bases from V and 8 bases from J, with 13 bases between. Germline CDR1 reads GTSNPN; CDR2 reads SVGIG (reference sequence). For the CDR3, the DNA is TGTGCCTGGAGGCGACCCGAGAGGGGCTACACCTTC. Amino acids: CAWRRPERGYTF.

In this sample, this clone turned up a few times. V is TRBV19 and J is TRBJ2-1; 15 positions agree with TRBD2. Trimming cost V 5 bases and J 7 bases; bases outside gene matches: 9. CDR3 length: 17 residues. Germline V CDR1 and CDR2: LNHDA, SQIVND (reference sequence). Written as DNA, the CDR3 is TGTGCCAGTAGTCCAGCGGGACTAGCGGGAGGTAGTAATGAGCAGTTCTTC. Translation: CASSPAGLAGGSNEQFF.

CDR3 amino acids: CASSRTGGNEKLFF. Here the CDR3 DNA reads TGTGCCAGCAGCCGGACAGGGGGTAATGAAAAACTGTTTTTT. The chain employs TRBV9 and TRBJ1-4; 10 bases match TRBD1. The CDR3 loop spans 14 amino acids. Germline V lookup: CDR1 SGDLS, CDR2 YYNGEE. V was clipped by 4 bases and J by 4 bases; unmatched bases: 1.

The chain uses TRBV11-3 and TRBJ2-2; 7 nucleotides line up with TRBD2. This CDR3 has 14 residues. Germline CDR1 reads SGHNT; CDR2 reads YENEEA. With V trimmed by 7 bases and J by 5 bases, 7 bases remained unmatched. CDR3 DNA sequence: TGTGCCAGCACCGCCGGCGGGAGTACCGGGGAGCTGTTTTTT. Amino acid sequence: CASTAGGSTGELFF.

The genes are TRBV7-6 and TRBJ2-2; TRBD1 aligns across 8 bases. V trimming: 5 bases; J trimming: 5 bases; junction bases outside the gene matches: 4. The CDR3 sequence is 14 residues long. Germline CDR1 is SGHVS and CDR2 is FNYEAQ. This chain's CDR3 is CASSQWTGTGELFF. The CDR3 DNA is TGTGCCAGCAGCCAATGGACAGGGACCGGGGAGCTGTTTTTT.

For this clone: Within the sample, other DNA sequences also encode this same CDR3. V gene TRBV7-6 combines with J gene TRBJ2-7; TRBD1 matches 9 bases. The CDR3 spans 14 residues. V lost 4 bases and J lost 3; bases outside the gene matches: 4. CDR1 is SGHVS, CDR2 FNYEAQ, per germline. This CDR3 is CASSSGTGSYEQYF. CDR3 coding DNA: TGTGCCAGCAGCTCAGGGACAGGGAGCTACGAGCAGTACTTC.